The clone carrying this TCR beta chain was counted a few times. Its specificity is unknown. This entry belongs to a study of cytomegalovirus exposure and HLA in healthy donors. On the study more broadly: Inside one of the first data releases sat about 85 million unique TCRs taken from HLA-typed donors. Findings and limits, study-wide: Some V segments (TRBV6-2 and TRBV6-3 among them) were excluded as indistinguishable. Certain sequence variants were highly shared and formed a cluster, and this cluster was likely a sequencing artifact. DRB1 showed the most TCR associations and HLA-C the fewest in a later analysis, as rates varied by HLA locus.

This CDR3 region has 14 residues. The V gene's germline CDR1 is MDHEN and CDR2 SYDVKM. Unmatched junction bases numbered 3, after V lost 4 bases and J lost 6 bases. Use of 60 Vbeta and 13 Jbeta primers characterized the PCR. Sequencing used immunoSEQ multiplex PCR; TCRdb keeps in-frame clones, though not all of them. The data contain roughly 120,000 clones, about 8.5% of them singletons. J is TRBJ2-2 and V is TRBV28; TRBD1 agrees at 9 bases. Sequences were obtained from PBMCs. This TCR was sampled from a man between 40 and 49 years old in good health and CMV-seronegative. The CDR3 reads CASSWTGVAGELFF. In DNA, the CDR3 is TGTGCCAGCAGTTGGACAGGGGTGGCCGGGGAGCTGTTTTTT.